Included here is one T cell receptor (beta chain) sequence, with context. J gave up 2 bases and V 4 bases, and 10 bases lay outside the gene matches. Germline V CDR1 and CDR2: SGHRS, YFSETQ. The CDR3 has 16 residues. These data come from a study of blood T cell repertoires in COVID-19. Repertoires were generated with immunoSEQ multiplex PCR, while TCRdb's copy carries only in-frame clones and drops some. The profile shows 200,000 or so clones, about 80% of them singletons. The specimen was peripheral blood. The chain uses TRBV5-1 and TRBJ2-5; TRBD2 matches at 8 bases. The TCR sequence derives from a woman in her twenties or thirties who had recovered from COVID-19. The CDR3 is CASSPGGLGAQETQYF. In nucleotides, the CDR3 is TGCGCCAGCAGCCCCGGGGGACTAGGGGCTCAAGAGACCCAGTACTTC. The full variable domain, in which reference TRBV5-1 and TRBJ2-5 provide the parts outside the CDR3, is KAGVTQTPRYLIKTRGQQVTLSCSPISGHRSVSWYQQTPGQGLQFLFEYFSETQRNKGNFPGRFSGRQFSNSRSEMNVSTLELGDSALYLCASSPGGLGAQETQYFGPGTRLLVL.